These 13 T cell receptor beta chains share one sample of origin, sequenced in a study of T cells in localized non-small cell lung cancer. Measured with immunoSEQ multiplex PCR; TCRdb has only the in-frame clones, and not every one. The profile shows 15,000 to 20,000 clones, around 80% of them singletons. The sample in question was peripheral blood, obtained before any cancer treatment. The receptors here all came from a male donor older than 55 with stage I lung adenocarcinoma.

This rearrangement joins TRBV7-6 to TRBJ2-7; D ambiguous. This CDR3 region has 14 residues. Per germline, CDR1 SGHVS and CDR2 FNYEAQ. V dropped 1 base and J dropped 6 bases, with 13 bases sitting between them. The CDR3 sequence is CASSLGLRPSEQYF. The CDR3 DNA sequence: TGTGCCAGCAGCTTAGGCCTAAGGCCCTCCGAGCAGTACTTC.

In this sample, this clone turned up a few times. The chain is built from TRBV19 and TRBJ2-3; TRBD2 aligns across 8 bases. Germline V gene sequence: CDR1 LNHDA, CDR2 SQIVND (reference sequence). CDR3 length equals 15 residues. V was clipped by 6 bases and J by 6 bases; unmatched bases: 11. CDR3 amino acids: CASSNIAGPTDTQYF. Here the CDR3 DNA reads TGTGCCAGTAGCAACATAGCGGGACCTACGGATACGCAGTATTTT.

J is TRBJ1-2 and V is TRBV28, with D uncertain. This CDR3 contains 16 residues. The V gene lost 5 bases and the J gene lost 0 bases, with 16 bases spanning the gap. Germline V gene sequence: CDR1 MDHEN, CDR2 SYDVKM. The CDR3 loop reads CASSPPRAIANYGYTF. In DNA form, the CDR3 reads TGTGCCAGCAGTCCCCCTAGGGCGATAGCTAACTATGGCTACACCTTC.

J is TRBJ1-2 and V is TRBV2; D is perhaps TRBD1 (6 bases). Trimming removed 3 bases at V and 3 bases at J, with 8 bases between. The CDR3 is 13 residues long. The germline V gene has CDR1 SNHLY and CDR2 FYNNEI. CDR3 loop: CASSDRTDYGYTF. CDR3 nucleotide sequence: TGTGCCAGCAGTGATAGGACAGACTATGGCTACACCTTC.

The rearrangement uses TRBV27 and TRBJ1-1; TRBD1 might be the D (5 bases). This CDR3 region has 15 residues. V lost 5 bases and J lost 1, with 14 bases in between. Germline values: CDR1 MNHEY, CDR2 SMNVEV (reference sequence). As DNA, the CDR3 is TGTGCCAGCAGTCCACTTCTTGGACAGAACACTGAAGCTTTCTTT. Translated: CASSPLLGQNTEAFF.

The CDR3 loop is CASSIETGQGIRETQYF. CDR3 DNA sequence: TGTGCCAGTAGTATAGAGACAGGGCAGGGGATCCGCGAGACCCAGTACTTC. J is TRBJ2-5 and V is TRBV19; TRBD1 aligns across 7 bases. CDR1 LNHDA and CDR2 SQIVND come from the germline V gene (reference sequence). Unmatched junction bases numbered 12, after V lost 0 bases and J lost 5 bases. The CDR3 contains 17 residues. Based on the CDR3 plus reference TRBV19 and TRBJ2-5, the full variable domain is DGGITQSPKYLFRKEGQNVTLSCEQNLNHDAMYWYRQDPGQGLRLIYYSQIVNDFQKGDIAEGYSVSREKKESFPLTVTSAQKNPTAFYLCASSIETGQGIRETQYFGPGTRLLVL.

The chain combines TRBV28 with TRBJ2-2; 8 bases match TRBD1. V gave up 6 bases and J gave up 1 base; unmatched junction bases: 7. The CDR3 spans 16 residues. Germline CDR1 MDHEN, CDR2 SYDVKM. DNA for the CDR3: TGTGCCAGCAGCCCCCGGACAGGGAGGAACACCGGGGAGCTGTTTTTT. It codes for CASSPRTGRNTGELFF.

This clone came up once. The J gene is TRBJ2-7, the V gene TRBV10-3, with TRBD2 identical over 10 bases. Losses at the gene ends were 6 bases for V and 3 bases for J; bases not matched to a gene: 8. Per the germline V gene, CDR1 is ENHRY and CDR2 is SYGVKD. CDR3 length: 15 residues. The CDR3, as DNA: TGTGCCATCAGCTCCACTAGCGGGGAGTACTACGAGCAGTACTTC. Translating gives CAISSTSGEYYEQYF.

The rearrangement links TRBV18 to TRBJ2-2; TRBD1 matches 9 bases. The V and J ends lost 3 bases and 2 bases, in that order; junction bases with no gene match: 1. Germline V lookup: CDR1 KGHSH, CDR2 LQKENI. This CDR3 region has 15 residues. CDR3 sequence (DNA): TGTGCCAGCTCACCGGGACAGGGAAACACCGGGGAGCTGTTTTTT. Residues: CASSPGQGNTGELFF.

J is TRBJ1-4 and V is TRBV11-2; D is unclear. Deletions cut 1 base from V and 8 bases from J, with 17 bases between. CDR3 length equals 16 residues. Germline V gene sequence: CDR1 SGHAT, CDR2 FQNNGV. The CDR3 loop is CASSLVVSGTGEKLFF. The CDR3 DNA is TGTGCCAGCAGCTTAGTAGTCTCTGGCACCGGCGAAAAACTGTTTTTT.

This CDR3 reads CASSPGGARGNTIYF. The CDR3 coding sequence is TGTGCCAGCTCACCGGGCGGGGCGCGTGGAAACACCATATATTTT. This rearrangement joins TRBV18 to TRBJ1-3; tentative D call: TRBD1 (5 bases). Germline CDR1 KGHSH, CDR2 LQKENI. The CDR3 runs to 15 residues. V lost 3 bases, J lost 3 bases, and 12 bases lay in between.

The chain recombines TRBV19 with TRBJ1-6; D remains ambiguous. The CDR3 runs to 15 residues. Trimming took 1 base from V and 7 from J, leaving 11 bases between them. The germline gives CDR1 LNHDA, CDR2 SQIVND (reference sequence). CDR3 residues: CASSIVAGSNSPLHF. CDR3 nucleotide sequence: TGTGCCAGTAGTATAGTGGCGGGCTCCAATTCACCCCTCCACTTT.

This clone was detected only once. V gene TRBV30 combines with J gene TRBJ2-3, with TRBD2 matching over 8 bases. V was pared by 1 base and J by 4 bases, with 7 bases of the junction left unmatched. CDR1 is GTSNPN, CDR2 SVGIG, per germline (reference sequence). The length of the CDR3 is 15 residues. The CDR3 protein is CAWSAIAGLPDTQYF. The CDR3 DNA sequence: TGTGCCTGGAGTGCCATAGCGGGGCTCCCAGATACGCAGTATTTT.